This T cell receptor beta chain stems from a study of regulatory T cells in long-lasting Graves disease. Regarding the study as a whole: Samples came from peripheral blood alone, without thyroid tissue.

iRepertoire HTBI primers and Arm-PCR of CDR3 regions built TCR beta libraries. MiXCR was run by TCRdb on the multiplex PCR reads, yielding one entry per CDR3 protein. The table records approximately 470,000 distinct CDR3 sequences, around 15% of them present only once. Time point in this sample: newly diagnosed GD, antithyroid drugs for less than 3 months. The TCR library was made from RNA that had been extracted from PBMCs in TRIzol. This clonotype was detected many times. The antigen remains undetermined. The V and J ends lost 1 base and 2 bases respectively, with 13 bases between them. This CDR3 region has 16 residues. Germline CDR1 and CDR2: SGHAT and FQNNGV. The data were also submitted as part of a second study, on T cells in Graves' hyperthyroidism and ophthalmopathy. That paper adds: Calling Graves' hyperthyroidism stable meant ophthalmopathy did not progress within 18 months.

The sequencing here drew on peripheral blood mononuclear cells (PBMCs), taken at new diagnosis, from a patient treated with antithyroid drugs. This receptor was identified in a middle-aged man with Graves disease. This rearrangement joins TRBV11-2 to TRBJ2-3, with D unresolved. The CDR3 region has the DNA TGTGCCAGCAGCTTAGTAATCAAGGCGTACACAGATACGCAGTATTTT. Translating gives CASSLVIKAYTDTQYF.